This T cell receptor (beta chain) emerged from a study of control samples from healthy donors and cancer patients. Method: immunoSEQ multiplex PCR; TCRdb's copy keeps in-frame clones and lacks some. The table has 140,000 or so clones, approximately 92% seen once; the top ten hold about 3.2%. After removal of 2 bases from V and 6 bases from J, the junction contained 6 bases not matched to a gene. From germline, CDR1 is MNHEY and CDR2 SVGAGI. This CDR3 has 15 amino acids. This sequence joins TRBV6-5 and TRBJ2-2; 7 bases align to TRBD1. This clonotype originated in a man aged 30 to 45 in good health. Sequencing was done on a sample of blood. The CDR3 DNA is TGTGCCAGCAGTTACACAGGGGTGGTCCCCGGGGAGCTGTTTTTT. Protein product: CASSYTGVVPGELFF.